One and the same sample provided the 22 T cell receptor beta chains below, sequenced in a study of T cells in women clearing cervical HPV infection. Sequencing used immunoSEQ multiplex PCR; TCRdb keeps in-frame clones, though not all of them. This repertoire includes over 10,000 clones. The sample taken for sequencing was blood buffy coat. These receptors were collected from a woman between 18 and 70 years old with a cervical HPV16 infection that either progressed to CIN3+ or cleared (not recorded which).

The covered CDR3 bases are TGTGCCAGCAGGTCACAGGGGCCACTGAACACTGAA. It specifies CASRSQGPLNTE. The CDR3 in full is CASRSQGPLNTEAFF. V is TRBV2 and J is TRBJ1-1; TRBD1 agrees at 7 bases. The read terminates 3 residues ahead of where the CDR3 ends, so the germline J gene completes it. Unmatched junction bases numbered 7, after V lost 6 bases and J lost 0 bases. The germline CDR1 and CDR2 sequences are SNHLY and FYNNEI. The CDR3 has 15 amino acids.

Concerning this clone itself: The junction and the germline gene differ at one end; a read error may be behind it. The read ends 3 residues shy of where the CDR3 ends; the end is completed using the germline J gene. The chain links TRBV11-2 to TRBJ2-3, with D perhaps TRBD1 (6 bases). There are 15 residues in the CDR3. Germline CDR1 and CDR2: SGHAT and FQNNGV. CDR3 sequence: CASSLVGAEAETQYF. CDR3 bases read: TGTGCCAGCAGCTTAGTGGGGGCGGAGGCAGAGACG.

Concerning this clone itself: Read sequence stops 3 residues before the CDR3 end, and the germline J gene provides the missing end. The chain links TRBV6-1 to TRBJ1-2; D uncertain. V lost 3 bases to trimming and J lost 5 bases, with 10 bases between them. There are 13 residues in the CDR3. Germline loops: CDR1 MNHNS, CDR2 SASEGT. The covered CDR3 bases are TGTGCCAGCAGTGACAGGCCGACGTATGGC. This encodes CASSDRPTYG. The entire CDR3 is CASSDRPTYGYTF.

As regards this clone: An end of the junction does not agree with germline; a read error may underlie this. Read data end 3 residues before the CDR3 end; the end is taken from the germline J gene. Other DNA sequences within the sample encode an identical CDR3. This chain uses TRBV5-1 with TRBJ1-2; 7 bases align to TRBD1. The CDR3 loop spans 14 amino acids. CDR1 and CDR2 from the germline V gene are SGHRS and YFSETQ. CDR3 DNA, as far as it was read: TGCGCCAGCAGCCCCGGACAGGAGTACTATGGT. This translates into CASSPGQEYYG. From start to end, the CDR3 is CASSPGQEYYGYTF. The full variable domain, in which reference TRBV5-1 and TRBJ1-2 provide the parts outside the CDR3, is KAGVTQTPRYLIKTRGQQVTLSCSPISGHRSVSWYQQTPGQGLQFLFEYFSETQRNKGNFPGRFSGRQFSNSRSEMNVSTLELGDSALYLCASSPGQEYYGYTFGSGTRLTVV.

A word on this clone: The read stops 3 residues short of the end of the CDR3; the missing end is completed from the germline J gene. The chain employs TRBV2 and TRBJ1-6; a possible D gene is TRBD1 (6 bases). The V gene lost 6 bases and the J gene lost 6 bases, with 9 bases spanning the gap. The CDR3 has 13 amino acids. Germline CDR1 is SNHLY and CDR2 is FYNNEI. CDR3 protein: CASRTGFNSPLHF. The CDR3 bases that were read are TGTGCCAGCAGAACAGGGTTTAATTCACCC.

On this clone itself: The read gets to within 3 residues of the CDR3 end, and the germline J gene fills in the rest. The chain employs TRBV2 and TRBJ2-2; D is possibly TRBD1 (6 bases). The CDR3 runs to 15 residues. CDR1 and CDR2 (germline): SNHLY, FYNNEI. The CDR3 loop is CASSGGTGFVSPLFF. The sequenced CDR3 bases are TGTGCCAGCAGTGGGGGAACAGGGTTCGTTTCACCG.

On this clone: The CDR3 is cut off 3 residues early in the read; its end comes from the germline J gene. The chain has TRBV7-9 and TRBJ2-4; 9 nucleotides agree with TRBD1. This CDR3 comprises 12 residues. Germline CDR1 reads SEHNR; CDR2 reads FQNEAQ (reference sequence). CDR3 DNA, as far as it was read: TGTGCCAGCAGCTTAGAGACAGGGGGT. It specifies CASSLETGG. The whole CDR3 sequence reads CASSLETGGQYF.

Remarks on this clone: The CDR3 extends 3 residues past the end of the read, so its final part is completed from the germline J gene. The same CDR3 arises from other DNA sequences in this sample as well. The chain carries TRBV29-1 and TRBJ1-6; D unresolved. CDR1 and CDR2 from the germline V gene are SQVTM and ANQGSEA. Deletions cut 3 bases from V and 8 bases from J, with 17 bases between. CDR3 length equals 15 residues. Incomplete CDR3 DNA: TGCAGCGTTGAGAGCATAGGGTCGGTAGATTCACCC. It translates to CSVESIGSVDSP. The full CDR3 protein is CSVESIGSVDSPLHF. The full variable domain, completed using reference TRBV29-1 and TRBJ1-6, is SAVISQKPSRDICQRGTSLTIQCQVDSQVTMMFWYRQQPGQSLTLIATANQGSEATYESGFVIDKFPISRPNLTFSTLTVSNMSPEDSSIYLCSVESIGSVDSPLHFGNGTRLTVT.

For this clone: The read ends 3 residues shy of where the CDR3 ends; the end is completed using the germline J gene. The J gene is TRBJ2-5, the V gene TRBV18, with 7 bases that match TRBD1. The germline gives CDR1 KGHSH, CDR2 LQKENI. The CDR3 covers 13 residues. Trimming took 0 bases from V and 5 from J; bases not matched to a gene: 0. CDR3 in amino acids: CASSPPTGETQYF. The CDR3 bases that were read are TGTGCCAGCTCACCACCGACAGGGGAGACC.

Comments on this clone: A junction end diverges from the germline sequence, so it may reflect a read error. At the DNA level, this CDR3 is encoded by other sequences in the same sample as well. CDR3 bases read: TGTGCCAGTAGCCCCTCGGGTGGAAACACA. Translating it yields CASSPSGGNT. From start to end, the CDR3 is CASSPSGGNTIYF. This rearrangement joins TRBV19 to TRBJ1-3; no reliable D call. The read terminates 3 residues before the CDR3 end, so the remaining end is supplied by the germline J gene. The CDR3 has 13 amino acids. Looked up from germline, CDR1 is LNHDA and CDR2 is SQIVND (reference sequence).

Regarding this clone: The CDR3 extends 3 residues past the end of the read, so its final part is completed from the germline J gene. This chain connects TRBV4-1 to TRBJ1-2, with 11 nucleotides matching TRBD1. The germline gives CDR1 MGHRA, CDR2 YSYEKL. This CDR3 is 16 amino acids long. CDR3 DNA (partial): TGCGCCAGCAGCCAAGATATCCGGGACAGGGGGAGCGGC. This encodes CASSQDIRDRGSG. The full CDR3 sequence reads CASSQDIRDRGSGYTF.

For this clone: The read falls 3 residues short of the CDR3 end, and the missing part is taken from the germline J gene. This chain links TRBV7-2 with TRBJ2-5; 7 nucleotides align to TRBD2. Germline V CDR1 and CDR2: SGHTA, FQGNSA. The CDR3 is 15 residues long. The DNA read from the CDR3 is TGTGCCAGCAGCCGAGAATCTAAGCGGGGCGATACC. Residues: CASSRESKRGDT. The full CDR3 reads CASSRESKRGDTQYF.

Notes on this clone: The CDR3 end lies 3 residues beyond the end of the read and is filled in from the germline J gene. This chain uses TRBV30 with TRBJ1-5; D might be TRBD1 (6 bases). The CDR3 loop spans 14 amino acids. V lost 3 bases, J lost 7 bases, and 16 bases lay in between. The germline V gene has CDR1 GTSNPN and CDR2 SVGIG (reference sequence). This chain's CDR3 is CAWRDTGKRQPQHF. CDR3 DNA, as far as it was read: TGTGCCTGGAGGGACACAGGGAAGCGGCAGCCC.

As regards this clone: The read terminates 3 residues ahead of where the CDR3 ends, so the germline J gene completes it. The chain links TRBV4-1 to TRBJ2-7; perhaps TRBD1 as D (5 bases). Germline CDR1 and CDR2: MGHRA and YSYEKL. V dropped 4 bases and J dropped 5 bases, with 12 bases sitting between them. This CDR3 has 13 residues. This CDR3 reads CASSPYPRDEQYF. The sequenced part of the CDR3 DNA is TGCGCCAGCAGCCCCTATCCCAGGGACGAG.

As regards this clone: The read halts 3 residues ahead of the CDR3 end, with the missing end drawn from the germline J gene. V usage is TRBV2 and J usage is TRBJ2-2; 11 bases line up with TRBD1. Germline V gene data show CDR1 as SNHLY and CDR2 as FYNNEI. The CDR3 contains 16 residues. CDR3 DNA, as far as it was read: TGTGCCAGCAGTCGGGACAGGGGGGCAACTAATGAAAAG. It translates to CASSRDRGATNEK. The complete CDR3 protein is CASSRDRGATNEKLFF.

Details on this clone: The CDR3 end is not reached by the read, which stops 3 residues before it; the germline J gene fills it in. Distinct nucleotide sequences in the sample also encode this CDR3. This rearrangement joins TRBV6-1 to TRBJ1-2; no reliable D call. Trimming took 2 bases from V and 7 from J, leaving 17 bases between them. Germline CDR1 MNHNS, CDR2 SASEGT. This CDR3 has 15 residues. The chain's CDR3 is CASSELGRIVGGYTF. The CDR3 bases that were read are TGTGCCAGCAGTGAACTCGGCAGGATCGTTGGTGGC.

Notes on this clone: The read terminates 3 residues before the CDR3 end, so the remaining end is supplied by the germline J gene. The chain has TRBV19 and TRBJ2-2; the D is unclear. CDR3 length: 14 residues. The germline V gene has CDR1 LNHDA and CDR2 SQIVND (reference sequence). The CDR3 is CASSMQQLNEKLFF. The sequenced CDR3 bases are TGTGCCAGTAGTATGCAACAGCTTAATGAAAAG. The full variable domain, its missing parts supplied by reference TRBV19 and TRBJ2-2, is DGGITQSPKYLFRKEGQNVTLSCEQNLNHDAMYWYRQDPGQGLRLIYYSQIVNDFQKGDIAEGYSVSREKKESFPLTVTSAQKNPTAFYLCASSMQQLNEKLFFGEGSRLTVL.

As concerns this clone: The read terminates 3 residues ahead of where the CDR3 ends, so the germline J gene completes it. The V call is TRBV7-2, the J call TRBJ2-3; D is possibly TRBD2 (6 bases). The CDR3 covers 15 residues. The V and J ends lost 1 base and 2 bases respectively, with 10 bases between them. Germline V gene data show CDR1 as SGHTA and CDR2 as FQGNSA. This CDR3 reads CASSLVGGFTDTQYF. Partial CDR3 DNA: TGTGCCAGCAGCTTAGTCGGGGGATTCACAGATACG.

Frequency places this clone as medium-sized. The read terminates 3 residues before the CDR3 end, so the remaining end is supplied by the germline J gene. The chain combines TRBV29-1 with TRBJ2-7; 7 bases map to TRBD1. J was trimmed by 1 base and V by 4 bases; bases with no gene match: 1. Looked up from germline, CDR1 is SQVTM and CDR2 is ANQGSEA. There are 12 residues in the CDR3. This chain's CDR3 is CSVGTGSYEQYF. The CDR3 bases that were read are TGCAGCGTTGGGACAGGTTCCTACGAG.

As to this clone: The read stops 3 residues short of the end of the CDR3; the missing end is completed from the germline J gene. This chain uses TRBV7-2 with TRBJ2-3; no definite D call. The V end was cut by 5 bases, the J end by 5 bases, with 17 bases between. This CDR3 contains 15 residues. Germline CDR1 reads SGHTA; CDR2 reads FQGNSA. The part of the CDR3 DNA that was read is TGTGCCAGCAGCCTGTTCTTTACAACGGGAGATACG. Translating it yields CASSLFFTTGDT. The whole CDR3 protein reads CASSLFFTTGDTQYF.

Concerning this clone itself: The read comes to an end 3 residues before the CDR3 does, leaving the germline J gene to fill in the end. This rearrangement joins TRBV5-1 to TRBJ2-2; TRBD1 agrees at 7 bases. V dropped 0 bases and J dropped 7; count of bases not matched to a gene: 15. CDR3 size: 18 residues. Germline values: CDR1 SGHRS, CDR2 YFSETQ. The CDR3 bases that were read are TGCGCCAGCAGCTTGGGGCCATCGGGGACAGAGAGGGGCGGGGAG. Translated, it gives CASSLGPSGTERGGE. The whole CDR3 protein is CASSLGPSGTERGGELFF.

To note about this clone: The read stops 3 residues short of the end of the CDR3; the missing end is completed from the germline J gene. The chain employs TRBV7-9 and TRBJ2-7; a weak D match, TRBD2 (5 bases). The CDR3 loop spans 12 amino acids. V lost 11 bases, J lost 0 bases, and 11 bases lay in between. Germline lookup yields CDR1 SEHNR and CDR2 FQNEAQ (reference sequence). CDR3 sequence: CAGRGLSYEQYF. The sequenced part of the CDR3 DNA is TGTGCCGGTCGAGGACTCTCCTACGAG.